This T cell receptor beta chain was obtained from a study of blood T cell repertoires in COVID-19. Study-level background: The origin of the acute and convalescent COVID-19 samples was the United States, Italy and Spain. T cells, B-cell-depleted T cells, or PBMCs provided the cDNA or gDNA that served as material.

In the original workflow: Reference gene primers were amplified, and this amplification served to estimate nucleated cell counts. Some clones are missing from TCRdb's copy, which holds only in-frame ones; the method was immunoSEQ multiplex PCR. V and J calls and clone size come straight from that table; D and trimming were deduced from the DNA. The table lists around 300,000 clones, approximately 91% of them singletons. The CDR3 runs 13 residues. V and J are TRBV12-1 and TRBJ1-1. TRBV12-1 is termed a pseudogene. Sequencing used peripheral blood. This TCR was sampled from a man aged 50 to 60 with acute or convalescent COVID-19. In DNA, the CDR3 is TGTGCCACCTCGGGACTATTGAACACTGAAGCTTTCTTT. This codes for CATSGLLNTEAFF.